The source of this T cell receptor (beta chain) is a study of T cell responses to AZD1222 COVID-19 vaccine. The study, taken as a whole, reports: The study found vaccine-associated CD4 TCRs spanning spike, dominant at 160-218 and 743-854.

The CDR3 has 8 amino acids. Clones were sequenced by immunoSEQ multiplex PCR, and TCRdb holds only the in-frame ones, with some missing. Among some 200,000 clones listed, 85% to 95% were seen once. With respect to this clone: Its specificity is unknown.

This clonotype was obtained from an adult in good health. The genes are TRBV21-1 and TRBJ1-2. TRBV21-1 is an annotated pseudogene. Sequences were derived from peripheral blood, sampled on day 0 of AZD1222 vaccination. CDR3 sequence (DNA): TGTGCCAGCACGGGCTACACCTTC. Protein: CASTGYTF.